Listed below are T cell receptor beta chains from one sample, sequenced in a study of cytomegalovirus exposure and HLA in healthy donors. Produced via immunoSEQ multiplex PCR; TCRdb's table is partial and in-frame only. The top ten hold over 2.5% of the sample, which has about 120,000 clones, 65% to 80% seen once. The specimen sequenced was PBMCs. These receptors were taken from a woman between 55 and 75 years old in good health and CMV-seropositive. Each CDR3 is given with its conserved first and last residue. D genes are given only for firm matches. Where a row states a size, it is once, few, many or the class of an expanded clone; other rows omit it.

>TRBJ1-2|-|-|TRBV28
TGTGCCAGCAGTTTCGACTACTATGGCTACACCTTC
CASSFDYYGYTF
>TRBJ2-5|-|once|TRBV10-3
TGTGCCATCAGTGAGTCGAGACAGATTGAACAAGAGACCCAGTACTTC
CAISESRQIEQETQYF
>TRBJ1-3|-|-|TRBV10-3
TGTGCCATTTGGTTGGGAGTAACTGGAAACACCATATATTTT
CAIWLGVTGNTIYF
>TRBJ1-2|-|-|TRBV5-6
TGTGCCAGCAGGGAAGGAGGATGGGGCTACACCTTC
CASREGGWGYTF
>TRBJ1-2|-|-|TRBV2
TGTGCCAGCAGTGAAGCGGCGGGACGGAGCTATGGCTACACCTTC
CASSEAAGRSYGYTF
>TRBJ1-5|-|-|TRBV18
TGTGCCAGCTCGCGTGATGCTGCAGGCGCGCCCCAGCATTTT
CASSRDAAGAPQHF
>TRBJ2-1|TRBD2|few|TRBV18
TGTGCCAGCTCACCATCAGCGGGAAGGTCGGATGAGCAGTTCTTC
CASSPSAGRSDEQFF
>TRBJ2-2|-|-|TRBV11-2
TGTGCCAGCAGCTTATCGTACGGGAGCGGCGGCGGGGAGCTGTTTTTT
CASSLSYGSGGGELFF
>TRBJ2-7|TRBD2|-|TRBV4-2
TGTGCCAGCAGCCAAGAAGCGGGAGGCAAATTCGAGCAGTACTTC
CASSQEAGGKFEQYF
>TRBJ2-3|-|-|TRBV6-1
TGTGCCAGCAGTCCACGGACTCTTGACACAGATACGCAGTATTTT
CASSPRTLDTDTQYF
>TRBJ2-1|TRBD2|-|TRBV18
TGTGCCAGCTCACCATCGGTAGCGGGAGTATCCTACAATGAGCAGTTCTTC
CASSPSVAGVSYNEQFF
>TRBJ1-1|-|few|TRBV6-1
TGTGCCAGCAGTGACCAATCGAACACTGAAGCTTTCTTT
CASSDQSNTEAFF
>TRBJ2-2|TRBD1|few|TRBV6-5
TGTGCCAGCAGTTGGACAGGGGCCACCGGGGAGCTGTTTTTT
CASSWTGATGELFF
>TRBJ1-1|-|-|TRBV4-2
TGTGCCAGCAGCCAAGATGGGCAGGGCACCTATTATGAAGCTTTCTTT
CASSQDGQGTYYEAFF
>TRBJ2-6|TRBD1|-|TRBV7-6
TGTGCCAGCAGCTTAGTCGGGACAGGGGGCGCTGGGGCCAACGTCCTGACTTTC
CASSLVGTGGAGANVLTF
>TRBJ1-5|-|-|TRBV15
TGTGCCACCAGCAGAGTGCGGGCTGCCGGCAATCAGCCCCAGCATTTT
CATSRVRAAGNQPQHF
>TRBJ1-2|-|-|TRBV5-5
TGTGCCAGCAGCCACAGCCGGACAGCTTATGGCTACACCTTC
CASSHSRTAYGYTF
>TRBJ2-7|-|-|TRBV7-8
TGTGCCAGCAGCTTAGGTGAGGGATGGGCCTACGAGCAGTACTTC
CASSLGEGWAYEQYF
>TRBJ2-2|TRBD2|few|TRBV28
TGTGCCAGCAGTTTCTCGACTAGCAACACCGGGGAGCTGTTTTTT
CASSFSTSNTGELFF
>TRBJ2-7|TRBD1|-|TRBV7-2
TGTGCCAGCAGCTTAGACTTCCGGGACAGTGCTTACTACGAGCAGTACTTC
CASSLDFRDSAYYEQYF
>TRBJ2-1|-|-|TRBV30
TGTGCCTGGGGTCCATTCAGGTCCTACAATGAGCAGTTCTTC
CAWGPFRSYNEQFF
>TRBJ1-3|-|-|TRBV6-5
TGTGCCAGCAACGGACGGGACTCTGGAAACACCATATATTTT
CASNGRDSGNTIYF
>TRBJ2-1|-|-|TRBV27
TGTGCCAGCAGTGACAACTACAATGAGCAGTTCTTC
CASSDNYNEQFF
>TRBJ1-2|-|-|TRBV6-1
TGTGCCAGCACCCTAGATGGGAGGGACTATGGCTACACCTTC
CASTLDGRDYGYTF
>TRBJ1-4|TRBD1|-|TRBV18
TGTGCCAGCTCCGGGGGACAGATTAATGAAAAACTGTTTTTT
CASSGGQINEKLFF
>TRBJ1-6|TRBD1|-|TRBV7-9
TGTTCCAGCAGCTTAGACAGGGGTTTTTCCTATAATTCACCCCTCCACTTT
CSSSLDRGFSYNSPLHF
>TRBJ1-2|TRBD1|-|TRBV7-2
TGTGCCAGCAGCTCGGGACAGTTCTATGGCTACACCTTC
CASSSGQFYGYTF
>TRBJ1-4|TRBD1|once|TRBV9
TGTGCCAGCAGCGTGACAGGGAACTTTAATGAAAAACTGTTTTTT
CASSVTGNFNEKLFF
>TRBJ2-6|TRBD1|-|TRBV28
TGTGCCAGCAGTTTGGGAGGGACAGGGGGACCCTCTGGGGCCAACGTCCTGACTTTC
CASSLGGTGGPSGANVLTF
>TRBJ2-7|TRBD2|once|TRBV30
TGTGCCTGGAGTGGGGGGGGGAAACCCTACGAGCAGTACTTC
CAWSGGGKPYEQYF
>TRBJ1-2|TRBD1|-|TRBV6-5
TGTGCCAGCAGTCGGACAGGGGAGTCCTATGGCTACACCTTC
CASSRTGESYGYTF
>TRBJ1-1|TRBD1|-|TRBV10-3
TGTGCCATCAGTGAGCAGGGGGCGGACACTGAAGCTTTCTTT
CAISEQGADTEAFF
>TRBJ2-2|-|-|TRBV19
TGTGCCAGTAGTCGGAGGGGCGCCGCCGGGGAGCTGTTTTTT
CASSRRGAAGELFF
>TRBJ2-5|-|-|TRBV2
TGTGCCAGCAGTGCAGGGGTCGGGGAGACCCAGTACTTC
CASSAGVGETQYF
>TRBJ2-7|-|-|TRBV7-9
TGTGCCAGCAGCTCCCCACCGCCGGGCCACAGGGTATTTTACGAGCAGTACTTC
CASSSPPPGHRVFYEQYF
>TRBJ1-1|-|-|TRBV10-3
TGTGCCATCAGGGGGACACAGGGGAACACTGAAGCTTTCTTT
CAIRGTQGNTEAFF
>TRBJ1-1|-|-|TRBV13
TGTGCCAGCAGCCCCTGGACAGCCGAAGCTTTCTTT
CASSPWTAEAFF
>TRBJ2-2|-|-|TRBV4-1
TGCGCCAGCAGACCAACGGCAGGGTTCACCGGGGAGCTGTTTTTT
CASRPTAGFTGELFF
>TRBJ2-1|TRBD2|-|TRBV5-1
TGCGCCAGCAGCTCGAGCCCCGGGGGGAGCTCCTACAATGAGCAGTTCTTC
CASSSSPGGSSYNEQFF